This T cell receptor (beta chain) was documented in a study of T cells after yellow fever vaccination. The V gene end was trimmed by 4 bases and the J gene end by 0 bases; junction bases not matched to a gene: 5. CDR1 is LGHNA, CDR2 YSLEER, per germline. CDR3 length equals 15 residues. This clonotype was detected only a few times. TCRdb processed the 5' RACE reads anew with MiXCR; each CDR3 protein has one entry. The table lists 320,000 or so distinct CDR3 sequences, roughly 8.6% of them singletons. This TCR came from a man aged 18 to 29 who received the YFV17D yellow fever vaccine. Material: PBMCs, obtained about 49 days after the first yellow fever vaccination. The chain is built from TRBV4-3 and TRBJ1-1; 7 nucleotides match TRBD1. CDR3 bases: TGCGCCAGCAGCCCCGGACAGGCGATGAACACTGAAGCTTTCTTT. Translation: CASSPGQAMNTEAFF.